These 11 T cell receptor beta chains originate from one sample sequenced in a study of T cells expressing NK-cell markers. From the 5' RACE reads, TCRdb lists one entry per CDR3 protein and no DNA. In all, the sample yields roughly 160,000 distinct CDR3 sequences. Sequencing input: blood T cells: a sorted CD56 or NKG2C T cell subset, CD4+ or CD8+ T cells, or bulk PBMC T cells (not recorded which). These receptors came from a man aged 18-75 years in good health.

V gene TRBV24-1 combines with J gene TRBJ2-3; TCRdb calls TRBD1, which cannot be checked without DNA. This CDR3 is built from 15 residues. Germline values: CDR1 KGHDR, CDR2 SFDVKD. The CDR3 reads CATSEKRGATDTQYF.

The J gene is TRBJ1-1, the V gene TRBV5-6. The CDR3 contains 15 residues. Looked up from germline, CDR1 is SGHDT and CDR2 is YYEEEE. CDR3 amino acids: CASSLDPGLGTEAFF.

The chain has TRBV27 and TRBJ2-2; TCRdb calls TRBD2, which cannot be checked without DNA. There are 14 residues in the CDR3. Germline lookup yields CDR1 MNHEY and CDR2 SMNVEV (reference sequence). The CDR3 loop reads CASSSLVSPGELFF.

CDR3 sequence: CASSFSRGALYGYTF. The J gene is TRBJ1-2, the V gene TRBV27; TCRdb picks TRBD1, but there is no DNA to check that call. Germline CDR1 MNHEY, CDR2 SMNVEV (reference sequence). The CDR3 sequence is 15 residues long.

The genes are TRBV9 and TRBJ1-6; TCRdb's D call, TRBD1, is unchecked because there is no DNA. This CDR3 is 14 amino acids long. In germline, CDR1 is SGDLS, CDR2 YYNGEE. The CDR3 spells CASSPEGASSPLHF. The whole variable domain, filled in from reference TRBV9 and TRBJ1-6, reads DSGVTQTPKHLITATGQRVTLRCSPRSGDLSVYWYQQSLDQGLQFLIQYYNGEERAKGNILERFSAQQFPDLHSELNLSSLELGDSALYFCASSPEGASSPLHFGNGTRLTVT.

The V call is TRBV7-9, the J call TRBJ1-4; TCRdb returns TRBD1, unconfirmable since there is no DNA. Germline CDR1 is SEHNR and CDR2 is FQNEAQ (reference sequence). The CDR3 covers 15 residues. CDR3 residues: CASSLGQDLVEKLFF. Supplemented by reference TRBV7-9 and TRBJ1-4, the full variable domain reads DTGVSQNPRHKITKRGQNVTFRCDPISEHNRLYWYRQTLGQGPEFLTYFQNEAQLEKSRLLSDRFSAERPKGSFSTLEIQRTEQGDSAMYLCASSLGQDLVEKLFFGSGTQLSVL.

This chain connects TRBV4-1 to TRBJ2-3; no DNA is available, so the TRBD1 call from TCRdb remains unchecked. The CDR3 is 14 amino acids. CDR1 is MGHRA, CDR2 YSYEKL, per germline. The CDR3 sequence is CASNPQGGTDTQYF.

The gene calls are TRBV15 and TRBJ2-5. The germline V gene encodes CDR1 LNHNV and CDR2 YYDKDF (reference sequence). The CDR3 is made up of 15 amino acids. Here the CDR3 reads CATSRERSHQETQYF.

The chain is built from TRBV5-1 and TRBJ2-3; as DNA is missing, the TRBD2 call by TCRdb cannot be tested. Germline CDR1 is SGHRS and CDR2 is YFSETQ. The CDR3 runs 16 residues. The CDR3 sequence is CASSPSEGSGADTQYF.

The chain is built from TRBV6-5 and TRBJ1-6; the D call of TRBD1 rests on TCRdb alone, since no DNA is present to check it. The CDR3 is made up of 15 amino acids. Germline-derived CDR1 and CDR2 are MNHEY and SVGAGI. The CDR3 loop is CASSLGGPGNSPLHF.

V usage is TRBV2 and J usage is TRBJ2-3; with no DNA, the TCRdb D assignment of TRBD1 cannot be verified. Germline V gene data show CDR1 as SNHLY and CDR2 as FYNNEI. The CDR3 length is 15 residues. The CDR3 loop reads CASSEALRGDGTQYF.